A single sample is the source of the 10 T cell receptor beta chains below, sequenced in a study of T cells in Graves' hyperthyroidism and ophthalmopathy (dated by TCRdb to between 2019 and 2020). The protocol used for the library was multiplex PCR. Instrument used: Illumina HiSeq 2000. Amplification of TCR beta CDR3 regions was carried out from RNA transcripts. A first-round RT-PCR of the TCR CDR3 used the HTBI primer set with the Qiagen OneStep RT-PCR kit. TCRdb's own reprocessing of the public reads used fastp at Q25 and MiXCR and kept productive beta chains. Entries that share a CDR3 protein sequence are merged under the most common genes and DNA. This sample is represented by hundreds of thousands of distinct CDR3 sequences; roughly 14% of them were singletons. The ten biggest clones cover 20% to 25% of the sample. Sample: blood. The receptors originated from a woman younger than 45 with Graves' hyperthyroidism.

J is TRBJ2-6 and V is TRBV28, with unresolved D. V was cut by 2 bases and J by 0 bases, with 11 bases left in between. This CDR3 spans 17 amino acids. The germline V gene encodes CDR1 MDHEN and CDR2 SYDVKM. CDR3 amino acids: CASSLAGLSSGANVLTF. CDR3 DNA: TGTGCCAGCAGTTTAGCCGGGCTAAGCTCTGGGGCCAACGTCCTGACTTTC. The entire variable domain, with the rest obtained from reference TRBV28 and TRBJ2-6, is as follows: DVKVTQSSRYLVKRTGEKVFLECVQDMDHENMFWYRQDPGLGLRLIYFSYDVKMKEKGDIPEGYSVSREKKERFSLILESASTNQTSMYLCASSLAGLSSGANVLTFGAGSRLTVL.

There are many counts of this clonotype. The genes are TRBV28 and TRBJ2-5, with TRBD1 matching 9 bases. The CDR3 has 16 residues. The germline CDR1 and CDR2 sequences are MDHEN and SYDVKM. J gave up 0 bases and V 3 bases, and 5 bases lay outside the gene matches. CDR3 nucleotides: TGTGCCAGCAGTTTGACGGGACAGGGCAACCAAGAGACCCAGTACTTC. The encoded protein is CASSLTGQGNQETQYF.

The chain has TRBV10-3 and TRBJ2-5, with 7 nucleotides matching TRBD2. Per the germline V gene, CDR1 is ENHRY and CDR2 is SYGVKD. The CDR3 runs 14 residues. V lost 6 bases to trimming and J lost 2 bases; unmatched junction nucleotides: 6. For the CDR3, the DNA is TGTGCCATCAGGGGGGAGGGACCTCAAGAGACCCAGTACTTC. Protein product: CAIRGEGPQETQYF.

There are many counts of this clonotype. The rearrangement joins TRBV15 to TRBJ2-3, with 11 bases fitting TRBD2. The CDR3 is 22 amino acids. The germline V gene encodes CDR1 LNHNV and CDR2 YYDKDF (reference sequence). J gave up 6 bases and V 5 bases, and 28 bases lay outside the gene matches. The CDR3 loop is CATSRPEVGGKGLAGGSDTQYF. CDR3 in DNA: TGTGCCACCAGCCGACCCGAGGTGGGGGGGAAAGGGCTAGCGGGAGGTTCCGATACGCAGTATTTT.

The chain combines TRBV20-1 with TRBJ2-4, with D possibly being TRBD1 (5 bases). The CDR3 sequence is 16 residues long. V was clipped by 1 base and J by 7 bases, with 20 bases between them. Per the germline V gene, CDR1 is DFQATT and CDR2 is SNEGSKA (reference sequence). The CDR3 is CSARAPSNRLGNIQYF. Written as DNA, the CDR3 is TGCAGTGCTAGAGCCCCCTCAAACAGGTTGGGGAACATTCAGTACTTC.

This clonotype was seen at least ten times. This rearrangement joins TRBV6-2 or TRBV6-3 to TRBJ2-7; TRBD2 matches at 11 bases. The germline V gene encodes CDR1 MNHEY and CDR2 SVGEGT. There are 13 residues in the CDR3. V dropped 7 bases and J dropped 3; count of bases not matched to a gene: 2. The DNA for the CDR3 is TGTGCCAGCATCGGGACTAGCGGCTACGAGCAGTACTTC. Its translation is CASIGTSGYEQYF.

V usage is TRBV5-1 and J usage is TRBJ2-2; 10 nucleotides align to TRBD2. The germline V gene encodes CDR1 SGHRS and CDR2 YFSETQ. The CDR3 loop spans 16 amino acids. V shed 1 base and J 4 bases; nucleotides not matched to a gene: 4. CDR3: CASSLTVAGGTGELFF. The CDR3 DNA follows: TGCGCCAGCAGCTTGACGGTAGCGGGAGGCACCGGGGAGCTGTTTTTT.

The V call is TRBV28, the J call TRBJ2-3; 8 bases fit TRBD2. CDR1 is MDHEN and CDR2 is SYDVKM in the germline V gene. The CDR3 runs 14 residues. The J segment lost 6 bases and the V segment lost 6 bases, leaving 8 bases of the junction unmatched. CDR3 protein: CASSSRGGGDTQYF. CDR3 in DNA: TGTGCCAGCAGCTCCAGGGGCGGGGGGGATACGCAGTATTTT.

V is TRBV7-9 and J is TRBJ1-4, with D possibly being TRBD1 (5 bases). Per the germline V gene, CDR1 is SEHNR and CDR2 is FQNEAQ (reference sequence). The CDR3 runs to 14 residues. Trimming took 3 bases from V and 4 from J, leaving 9 bases between them. DNA for the CDR3: TGTGCCAGCAGCTTGTGGGGGAGTAATGAAAAACTGTTTTTT. Translated, it gives CASSLWGSNEKLFF. The variable domain in full, with the rest retrieved from reference TRBV7-9 and TRBJ1-4, is DTGVSQNPRHKITKRGQNVTFRCDPISEHNRLYWYRQTLGQGPEFLTYFQNEAQLEKSRLLSDRFSAERPKGSFSTLEIQRTEQGDSAMYLCASSLWGSNEKLFFGSGTQLSVL.

The chain recombines TRBV11-2 with TRBJ1-2; D is ambiguous. Trimming stripped 5 bases from V and 4 bases from J, with 11 bases between. CDR1 and CDR2 from the germline V gene are SGHAT and FQNNGV. The CDR3 runs to 13 residues. CDR3 region: CASSSRGAYGYTF. The DNA of the CDR3 is TGTGCCAGCAGCAGCCGGGGAGCCTATGGCTACACCTTC.